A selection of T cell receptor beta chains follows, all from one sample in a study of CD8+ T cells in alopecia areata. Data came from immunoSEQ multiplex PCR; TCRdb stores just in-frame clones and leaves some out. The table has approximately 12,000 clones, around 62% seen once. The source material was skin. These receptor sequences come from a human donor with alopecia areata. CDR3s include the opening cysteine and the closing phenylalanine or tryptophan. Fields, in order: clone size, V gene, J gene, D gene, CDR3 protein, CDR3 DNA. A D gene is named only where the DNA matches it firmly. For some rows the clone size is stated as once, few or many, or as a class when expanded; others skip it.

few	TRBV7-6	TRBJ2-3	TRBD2	CASSLELAGGDTQYF	TGTGCCAGCAGCTTAGAACTAGCGGGGGGAGATACGCAGTATTTT
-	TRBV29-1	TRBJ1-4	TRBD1	CSVGGQANEKLFF	TGCAGCGTGGGGGGACAGGCAAATGAAAAACTGTTTTTT
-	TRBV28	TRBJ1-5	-	CASSGGRRPPNQPQHF	TGTGCCAGCAGTGGTGGGCGACGCCCACCTAATCAGCCCCAGCATTTT
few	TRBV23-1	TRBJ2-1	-	CASSQFLPGIADHNEQFF	TGCGCCAGCAGTCAATTCCTGCCGGGGATAGCGGATCACAATGAGCAGTTCTTC
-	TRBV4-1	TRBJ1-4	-	CASSQDRAGEKLFF	TGCGCCAGCAGCCAAGACAGGGCAGGAGAAAAACTGTTTTTT
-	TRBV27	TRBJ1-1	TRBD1	CASSTLPGTGNYAFF	TGTGCCAGCAGTACCCTGCCGGGGACAGGGAATTACGCTTTCTTT
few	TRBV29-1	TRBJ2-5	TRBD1	CSVAPRGLRETQYF	TGCAGCGTTGCCCCCAGGGGGCTTCGGGAGACCCAGTACTTC
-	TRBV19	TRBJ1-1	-	CASSIGQVNTEAFF	TGTGCCAGTAGTATAGGACAAGTGAACACTGAAGCTTTCTTT
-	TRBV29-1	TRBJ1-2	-	CSVVRLDYGYTF	TGCAGCGTTGTGAGGTTGGACTATGGCTACACCTTC
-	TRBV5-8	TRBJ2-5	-	CASSFPLDGLAGETQYF	TGTGCCAGCAGCTTTCCCCTGGACGGACTGGCTGGAGAGACCCAGTACTTC
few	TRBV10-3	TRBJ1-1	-	CASSYWHNTEAFF	TGTGCCAGCAGTTATTGGCACAACACTGAAGCTTTCTTT
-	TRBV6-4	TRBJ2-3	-	CASRKTGTRNTDTQYF	TGTGCCAGCAGAAAGACAGGGACTAGAAACACAGATACGCAGTATTTT
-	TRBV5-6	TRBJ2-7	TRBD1	CASSFDRVAYEQYF	TGTGCCAGCAGCTTTGACAGGGTCGCCTACGAGCAGTACTTC
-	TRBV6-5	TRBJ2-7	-	CATRFQLEQYF	TGTGCCACCAGATTTCAACTAGAGCAGTACTTC
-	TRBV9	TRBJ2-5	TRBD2	CATSRGGGYQETQYF	TGTGCCACCTCGAGAGGCGGGGGGTACCAAGAGACCCAGTACTTC
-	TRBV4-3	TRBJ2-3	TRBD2	CASSPGLAGWDTQYF	TGCGCCAGCAGCCCTGGACTAGCGGGGTGGGATACGCAGTATTTT
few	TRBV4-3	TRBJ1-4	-	CASSQDTGSWEKLFF	TGCGCCAGCAGCCAAGATACGGGGTCGTGGGAAAAACTGTTTTTT
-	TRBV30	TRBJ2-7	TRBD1	CAWTVDRAEQYF	TGTGCCTGGACCGTTGACAGGGCCGAGCAGTACTTC
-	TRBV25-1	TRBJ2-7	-	CASSEQGPGKEYEQYF	TGTGCCAGCAGTGAACAGGGCCCAGGGAAGGAGTACGAGCAGTACTTC
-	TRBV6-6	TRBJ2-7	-	CASGEAPEQYF	TGTGCCAGCGGGGAAGCGCCCGAGCAGTACTTC
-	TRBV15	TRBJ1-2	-	CATSSGLGYGYTF	TGTGCCACCAGCAGTGGGTTGGGCTATGGCTACACCTTC
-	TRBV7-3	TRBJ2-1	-	CASSLTAPWDWGNEQFF	TGTGCCAGCAGCTTAACAGCCCCCTGGGATTGGGGGAATGAGCAGTTCTTC
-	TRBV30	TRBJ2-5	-	CAWSSSTGQYF	TGTGCCTGGAGTAGTAGTACCGGGCAGTACTTC
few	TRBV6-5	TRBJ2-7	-	CASTQGPSSYEQYF	TGTGCCAGCACTCAGGGGCCGAGCTCCTACGAGCAGTACTTC
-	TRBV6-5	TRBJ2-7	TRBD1	CASSSPTGGKYEQYF	TGTGCCAGCAGTTCGCCGACAGGGGGGAAGTACGAGCAGTACTTC
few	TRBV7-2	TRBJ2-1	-	CASSLGRGARYNEQFF	TGTGCCAGCAGCTTAGGCCGGGGGGCCAGGTACAATGAGCAGTTCTTC
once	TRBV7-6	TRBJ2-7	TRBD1	CASSKEDRGYEQYF	TGTGCCAGCAGCAAAGAGGACAGGGGCTACGAGCAGTACTTC
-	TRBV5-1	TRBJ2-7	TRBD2	CASSPTSGRVDEQYF	TGCGCCAGCAGCCCGACTAGCGGGAGAGTTGACGAGCAGTACTTC
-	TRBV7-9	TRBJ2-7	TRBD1	CASRLVATGTDPYEQYF	TGTGCCAGCAGGCTTGTCGCCACCGGGACAGACCCCTACGAGCAGTACTTC
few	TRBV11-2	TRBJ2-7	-	CASSLEVVLYEQYF	TGTGCCAGCAGCTTAGAGGTGGTACTGTACGAGCAGTACTTC
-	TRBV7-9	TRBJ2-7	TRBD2	CASKTSESSYEQYF	TGTGCCAGCAAGACTAGCGAGAGCTCCTACGAGCAGTACTTC
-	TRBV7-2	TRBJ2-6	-	CASTTVLSGANVLTF	TGTGCCAGCACCACTGTCCTCTCTGGGGCCAACGTCCTGACTTTC
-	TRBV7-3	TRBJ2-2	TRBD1	CASSTGTGYTGELFF	TGTGCCAGCAGCACAGGGACAGGGTACACCGGGGAGCTGTTTTTT